Here is one T cell receptor (beta chain) with its context. Antigen unknown. This specimen comes from a study of CXCR3-negative and CXCR3-positive naive CD8 T cells. Libraries of TRB cDNA were made by 5' RACE and carried UMIs. TCRdb re-called the 5' RACE reads and shows each CDR3 protein once, DNA omitted. In total, the table holds tens of thousands of distinct CDR3 sequences. The CDR3 contains 13 residues. Whole-study results and caveats: In CXCR3-positive naive cells, the TRB CDR3s were more hydrophobic than in CXCR3-negative naive cells.

Source material: naive CXCR3+ CD8+ T cells from blood. Subset indicated: CD45RO-CCR7+CD27+CD95- naive CD8+ T cells expressing CXCR3 (TNR3+). This chain links TRBV12-3 or TRBV12-4 with TRBJ2-7; without DNA, the TCRdb call of TRBD1 cannot be checked. This receptor was obtained from a human donor in good health. Some clones in this sample may be carry-over from other donors' samples. CDR3: CASSLYGGGEQYF.